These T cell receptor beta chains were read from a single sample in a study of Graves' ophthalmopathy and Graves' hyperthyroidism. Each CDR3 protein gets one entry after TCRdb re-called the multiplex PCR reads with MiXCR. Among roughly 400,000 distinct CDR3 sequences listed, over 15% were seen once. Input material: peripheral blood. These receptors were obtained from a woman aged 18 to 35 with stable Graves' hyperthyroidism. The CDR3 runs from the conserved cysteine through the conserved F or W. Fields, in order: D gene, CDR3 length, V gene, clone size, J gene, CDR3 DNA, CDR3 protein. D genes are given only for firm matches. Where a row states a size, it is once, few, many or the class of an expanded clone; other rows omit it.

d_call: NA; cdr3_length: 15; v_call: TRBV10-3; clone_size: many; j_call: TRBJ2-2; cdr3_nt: TGTGCCACTACACCACCGGGCTGGGACACCGGGGAGCTGTTTTTT; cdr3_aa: CATTPPGWDTGELFF
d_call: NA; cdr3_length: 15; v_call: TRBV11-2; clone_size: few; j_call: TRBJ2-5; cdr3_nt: TGTGCCAGCAGAGCCCCCGGACGCGCGCTCAAGACCCAGTACTTC; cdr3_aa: CASRAPGRALKTQYF
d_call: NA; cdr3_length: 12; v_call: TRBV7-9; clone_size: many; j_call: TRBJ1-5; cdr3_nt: TGTGCCAGCAGCCCCGCGGGATTAGCCCAGCATTTT; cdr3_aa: CASSPAGLAQHF
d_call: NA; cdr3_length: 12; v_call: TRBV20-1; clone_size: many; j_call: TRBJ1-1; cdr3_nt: TGCAGTGCCATGGGGAAAAACACTGAAGCTTTCTTT; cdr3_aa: CSAMGKNTEAFF
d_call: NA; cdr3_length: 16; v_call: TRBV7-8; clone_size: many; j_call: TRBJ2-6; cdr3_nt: TGTGCCAGCAGCTATACGACCTTCCCTGGGGCCAACGTCCTGACTTTC; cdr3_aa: CASSYTTFPGANVLTF
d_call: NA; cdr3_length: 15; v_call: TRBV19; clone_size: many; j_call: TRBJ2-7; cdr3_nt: TGTGCCAGTAGTTCACACTTAACGGAGGACTACGAGCAGTACTTC; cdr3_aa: CASSSHLTEDYEQYF
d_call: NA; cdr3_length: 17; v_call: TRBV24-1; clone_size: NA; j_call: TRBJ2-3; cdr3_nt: TGTGCCACCAGTGATTCCATCCCAGGGGTGGGGACAGATACGCAGTATTTT; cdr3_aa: CATSDSIPGVGTDTQYF
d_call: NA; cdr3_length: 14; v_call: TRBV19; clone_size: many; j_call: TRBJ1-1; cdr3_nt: TGTGCCAGTAACCCGCTCAGGGGAAACACTGAAGCTTTCTTT; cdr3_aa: CASNPLRGNTEAFF
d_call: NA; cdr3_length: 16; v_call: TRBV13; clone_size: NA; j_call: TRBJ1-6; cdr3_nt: TGTGCCAGCAGCGGCACCGGGGCCAGACCAAATTCACACCTCCACTTT; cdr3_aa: CASSGTGARPNSHLHF
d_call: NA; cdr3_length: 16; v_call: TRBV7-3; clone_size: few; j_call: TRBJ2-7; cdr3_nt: TGTGCCACTTCGATTATACAGGACCCTTACTCCTACGAGCAGTACTTC; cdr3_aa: CATSIIQDPYSYEQYF
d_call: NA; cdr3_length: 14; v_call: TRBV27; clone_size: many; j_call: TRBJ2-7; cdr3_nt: TGTGCCAGCAGTTTCTCGGCCGCAACCTACGAGCAGTACTTC; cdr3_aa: CASSFSAATYEQYF
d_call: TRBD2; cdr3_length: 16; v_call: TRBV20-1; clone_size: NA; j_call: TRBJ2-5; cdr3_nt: TGCAGTGCTAGAGATAGACTAGCGGGACGCCAAGAGACCCAGTACTTC; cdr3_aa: CSARDRLAGRQETQYF
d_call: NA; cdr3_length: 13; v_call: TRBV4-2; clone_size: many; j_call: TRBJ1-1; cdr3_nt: TGTGCCAGCAGCCAAGATGTGGGCCGGGTTGCTTTCTTT; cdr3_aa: CASSQDVGRVAFF
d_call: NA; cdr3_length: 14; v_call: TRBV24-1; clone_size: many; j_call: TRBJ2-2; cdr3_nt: TGTGCCACCAGTGACCGCCACGGCACCGGGGAGCTGTTTTTT; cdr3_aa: CATSDRHGTGELFF
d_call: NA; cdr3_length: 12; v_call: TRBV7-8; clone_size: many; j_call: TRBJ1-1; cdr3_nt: TGTGCCAGCAGCGGCCTAGGCCGGAAAGCTTTCTTT; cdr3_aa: CASSGLGRKAFF
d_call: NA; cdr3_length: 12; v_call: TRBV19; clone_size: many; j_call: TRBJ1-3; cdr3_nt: TGTGCCAGTAGCAGGAGCGCAAACACCATATATTTT; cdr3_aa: CASSRSANTIYF
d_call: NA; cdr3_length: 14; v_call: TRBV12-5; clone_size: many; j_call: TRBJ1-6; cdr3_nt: TGTGCTAGTCACGGTGACAGATCAAATTCACCCCTCCACTTT; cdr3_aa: CASHGDRSNSPLHF
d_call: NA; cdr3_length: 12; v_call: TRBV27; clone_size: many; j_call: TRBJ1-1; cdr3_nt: TGTGCCAGCAGTTCCCAGGGATTGGAAGCTTTCTTT; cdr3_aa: CASSSQGLEAFF
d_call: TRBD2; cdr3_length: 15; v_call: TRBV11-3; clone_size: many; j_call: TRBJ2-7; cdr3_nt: TGTGCCAGCAGCTTTAGCGGGGGGGCGACGTACGAGCAGTACTTC; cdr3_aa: CASSFSGGATYEQYF
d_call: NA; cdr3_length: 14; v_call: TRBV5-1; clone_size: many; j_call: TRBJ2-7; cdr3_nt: TGCGCCAGCAGTACGAGCGGGTCCTCCTACGAGCAGTACTTC; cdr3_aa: CASSTSGSSYEQYF
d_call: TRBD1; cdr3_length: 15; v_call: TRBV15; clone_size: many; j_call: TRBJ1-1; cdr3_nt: TGTGCCACCGCATCACGACAGGGGTTGAGGGCTGAAGCTTTCTTT; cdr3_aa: CATASRQGLRAEAFF
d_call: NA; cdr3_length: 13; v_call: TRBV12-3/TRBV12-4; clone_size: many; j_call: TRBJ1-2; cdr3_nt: TGTGCCAGCAGTTTATGGGTCAGCTATGGCTACACCTTC; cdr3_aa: CASSLWVSYGYTF
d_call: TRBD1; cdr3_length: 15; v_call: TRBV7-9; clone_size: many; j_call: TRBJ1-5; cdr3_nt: TGTGCCAGCAGCTTAGGGTGGACAGGTAATCAGCCCCAGCATTTT; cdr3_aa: CASSLGWTGNQPQHF
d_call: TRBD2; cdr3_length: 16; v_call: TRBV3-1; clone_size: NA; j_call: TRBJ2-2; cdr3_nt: TGTGCCAGCAGCCATGCCCCGGGACTACTCACCGGGGAGCTGTTTTTT; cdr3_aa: CASSHAPGLLTGELFF
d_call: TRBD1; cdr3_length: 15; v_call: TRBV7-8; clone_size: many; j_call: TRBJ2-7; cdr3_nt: TGTGCCAGCAGCTTGGCAGGGGGTTATACCTACGAGCAGTACTTC; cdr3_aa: CASSLAGGYTYEQYF
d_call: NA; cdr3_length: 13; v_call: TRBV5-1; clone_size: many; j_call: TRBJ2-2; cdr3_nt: TGCGCCAGCAGCCTTCTCAACACCGGGGAGCTGTTTTTT; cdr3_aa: CASSLLNTGELFF
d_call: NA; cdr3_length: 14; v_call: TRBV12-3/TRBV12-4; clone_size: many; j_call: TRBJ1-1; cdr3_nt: TGTGCCAGTTCGGCCAGAAGAATGAACACTGAAGCTTTCTTT; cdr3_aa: CASSARRMNTEAFF
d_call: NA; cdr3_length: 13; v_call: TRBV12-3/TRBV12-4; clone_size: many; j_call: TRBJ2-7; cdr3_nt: TGTGCCAGCACCCCCGCGAGCTCCTACGAGCAGTACTTC; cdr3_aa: CASTPASSYEQYF
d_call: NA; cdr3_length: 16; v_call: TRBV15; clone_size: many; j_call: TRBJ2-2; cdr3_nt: TGTGCCACCAGCAGGGGGATCGGGATGGACTACGGGGAGCTGTTTTTT; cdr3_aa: CATSRGIGMDYGELFF
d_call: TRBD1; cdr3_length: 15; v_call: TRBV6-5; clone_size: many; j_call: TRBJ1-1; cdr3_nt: TGTGCCAGCAGTTACTGGACAGGTCAGAACACTGAAGCTTTCTTT; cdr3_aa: CASSYWTGQNTEAFF
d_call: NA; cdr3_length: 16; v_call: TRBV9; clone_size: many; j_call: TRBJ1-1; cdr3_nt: TGTGCCAGCAGCGTAGGGGTGGGGAAGGCTCTGACTGAAGCTTTCTTT; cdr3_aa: CASSVGVGKALTEAFF
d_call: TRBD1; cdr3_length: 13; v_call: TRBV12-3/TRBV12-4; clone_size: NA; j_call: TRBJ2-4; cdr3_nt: TGTGCCATTGGATGGACAGGGAGTAACATTAAGTACTTC; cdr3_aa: CAIGWTGSNIKYF
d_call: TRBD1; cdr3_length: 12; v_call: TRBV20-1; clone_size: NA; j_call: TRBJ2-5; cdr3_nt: TGCAGTGCTAACAGGGGATTGGAGGCCCAGTACTTC; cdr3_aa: CSANRGLEAQYF
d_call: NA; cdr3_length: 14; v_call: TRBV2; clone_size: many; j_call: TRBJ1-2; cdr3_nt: TGTGCCAGCAGTGCCGGTCCAGGGCGAAATGGCTACACCTTC; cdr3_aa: CASSAGPGRNGYTF
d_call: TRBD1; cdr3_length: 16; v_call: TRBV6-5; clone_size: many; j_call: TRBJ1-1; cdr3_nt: TGTGCCAGCACCGCAAGGACAGGTTCTATGAACACTGAAGCTTTCTTT; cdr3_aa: CASTARTGSMNTEAFF
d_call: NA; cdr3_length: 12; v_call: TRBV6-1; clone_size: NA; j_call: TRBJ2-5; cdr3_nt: TGTGCCAGCGCCAGTCTCACGGAGACCCAGTACTTC; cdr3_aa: CASASLTETQYF
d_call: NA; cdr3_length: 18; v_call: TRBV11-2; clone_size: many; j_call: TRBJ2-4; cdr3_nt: TGTGCCAGCAGCTTAAAGAGTGTGCGGGGTTTAGCCAAAAACATTCAGTACTTC; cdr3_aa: CASSLKSVRGLAKNIQYF
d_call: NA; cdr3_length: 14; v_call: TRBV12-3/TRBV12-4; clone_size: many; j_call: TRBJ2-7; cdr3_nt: TGTGCCAGCAGCAGGGGGGGCCAATTCTACGAGCAGTACTTC; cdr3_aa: CASSRGGQFYEQYF
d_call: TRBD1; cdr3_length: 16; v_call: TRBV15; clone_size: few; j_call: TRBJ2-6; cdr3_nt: TGTGCCGTCCGGACAGGGGGGACCTCTGGGGCCAACGTCCTGACTTTC; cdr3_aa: CAVRTGGTSGANVLTF
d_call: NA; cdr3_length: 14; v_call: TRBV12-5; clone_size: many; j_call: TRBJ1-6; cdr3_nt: TGTGCTAGTGGCCGTAATAATCCTACTTCACCCCTCCACTTT; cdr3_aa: CASGRNNPTSPLHF
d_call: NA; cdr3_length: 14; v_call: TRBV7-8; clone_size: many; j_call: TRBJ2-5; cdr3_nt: TGTGCCAGCAGCCTCCCGTGGGTCCAAGAGACCCAGTACTTC; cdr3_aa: CASSLPWVQETQYF
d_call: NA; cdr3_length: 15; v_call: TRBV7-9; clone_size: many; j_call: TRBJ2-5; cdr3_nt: TGTGCCAGCAGCTCCGACAGCTTATACCAAGAGACCCAGTACTTC; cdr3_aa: CASSSDSLYQETQYF
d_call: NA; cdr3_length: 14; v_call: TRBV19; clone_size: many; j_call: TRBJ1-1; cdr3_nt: TGTGCCAGTAGTACAGACCTCTTGGTAACTGAAGCTTTCTTT; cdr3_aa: CASSTDLLVTEAFF
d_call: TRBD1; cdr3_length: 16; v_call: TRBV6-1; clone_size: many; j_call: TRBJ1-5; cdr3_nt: TGTGCCAGCAGTGAAGTCCTAGGACAGGGGGATCAGCCCCAGCATTTT; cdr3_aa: CASSEVLGQGDQPQHF
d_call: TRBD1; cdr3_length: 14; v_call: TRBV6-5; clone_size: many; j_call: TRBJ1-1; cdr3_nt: TGTGCCAGCAGTTACGGACAGGGTAACACTGAAGCTTTCTTT; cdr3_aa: CASSYGQGNTEAFF
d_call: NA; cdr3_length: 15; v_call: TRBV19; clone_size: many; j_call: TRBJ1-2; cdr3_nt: TGTGCCAGTAGTACCGTTGAAGGCCTAGGCTATGGCTACACCTTC; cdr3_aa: CASSTVEGLGYGYTF
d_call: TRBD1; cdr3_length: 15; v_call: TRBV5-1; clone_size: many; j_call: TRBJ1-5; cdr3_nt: TGCGCCAGCAGCCGGGACAGTTCTAGCAATCAGCCCCAGCATTTT; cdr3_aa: CASSRDSSSNQPQHF
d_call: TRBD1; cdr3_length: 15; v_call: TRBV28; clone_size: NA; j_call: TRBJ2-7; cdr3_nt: TGTGCCAGCAGGTCCGGGACAGGGAGCTCCTACGAGCAGTACTTC; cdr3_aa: CASRSGTGSSYEQYF
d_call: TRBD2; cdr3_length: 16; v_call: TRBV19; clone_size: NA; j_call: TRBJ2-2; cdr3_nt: TGTGCCAGTACCGCTCCCGGGACTATCCAAACCGGGGAGCTGTTTTTT; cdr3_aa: CASTAPGTIQTGELFF
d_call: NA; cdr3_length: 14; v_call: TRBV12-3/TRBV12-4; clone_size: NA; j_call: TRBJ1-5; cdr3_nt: TGTGCCAGCAGTTACCTGGCTAGCAATCAGCCTCAGCATTTT; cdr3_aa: CASSYLASNQPQHF
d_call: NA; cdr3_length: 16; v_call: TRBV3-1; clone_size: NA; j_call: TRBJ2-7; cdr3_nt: TGTGCCAGCAGCCAACCTCGGTGGGCAGGGTTCTACGAGCAGTACTTC; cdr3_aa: CASSQPRWAGFYEQYF
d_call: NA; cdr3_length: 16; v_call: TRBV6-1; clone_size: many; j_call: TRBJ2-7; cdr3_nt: TGTGCCAGCACACCCCGGAGAGGTGGGGGAGCCTACGAGCAGTACTTC; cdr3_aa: CASTPRRGGGAYEQYF
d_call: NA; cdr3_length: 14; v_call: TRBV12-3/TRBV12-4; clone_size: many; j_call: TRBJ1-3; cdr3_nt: TGTGCCAGCAGTCCCCTAAGGTCTGGAAACACCATATATTTT; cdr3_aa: CASSPLRSGNTIYF
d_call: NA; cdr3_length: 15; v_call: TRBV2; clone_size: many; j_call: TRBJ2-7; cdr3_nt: TGTGCCAGCAGTGAAGGTGGGACTGCGGCGGGCGAGCAGTACTTC; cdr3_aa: CASSEGGTAAGEQYF
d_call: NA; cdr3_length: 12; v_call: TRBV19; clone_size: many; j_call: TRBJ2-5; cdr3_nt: TGTGCCAGTAGTCTACAAGAGGGGACCCAGTACTTC; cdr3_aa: CASSLQEGTQYF
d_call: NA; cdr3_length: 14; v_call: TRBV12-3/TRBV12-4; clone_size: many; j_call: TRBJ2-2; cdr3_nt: TGTGCCAGCAGTTTATCCCTGAACACCGGGGAGCTGTTTTTT; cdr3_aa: CASSLSLNTGELFF
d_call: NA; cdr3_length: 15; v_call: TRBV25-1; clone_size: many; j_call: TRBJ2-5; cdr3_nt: TGTGCCAGCAGCGGGTGGGGTGGCAAAGGAGAGACCCAGTACTTC; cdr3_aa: CASSGWGGKGETQYF
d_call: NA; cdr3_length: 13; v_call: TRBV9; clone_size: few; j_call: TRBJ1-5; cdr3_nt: TGTGCCAGCAGCCTCACGAGCAATCAGCCCCAGCATTTT; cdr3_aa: CASSLTSNQPQHF
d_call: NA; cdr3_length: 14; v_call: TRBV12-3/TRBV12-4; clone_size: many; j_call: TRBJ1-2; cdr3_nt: TGTGCCAGCAGTTCCCACCCCGGGAGCTATGGCTACACCTTC; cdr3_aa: CASSSHPGSYGYTF